This T cell receptor beta chain was sequenced for a study of blood T cell repertoires in COVID-19. The overall study: The origin of the acute and convalescent COVID-19 samples was the United States, Italy and Spain.

Sequencing used immunoSEQ multiplex PCR; TCRdb keeps in-frame clones, though not all of them. The sample contains hundreds of thousands of clones, 86% of which appear only once. Per the germline V gene, CDR1 is SGHVS and CDR2 is FQNEAQ. The CDR3 spans 13 residues. The germline V and J ends were trimmed by 1 base and 8 bases, with 11 bases remaining between them. The receptor was isolated from a woman aged 50 to 60 who had recovered from COVID-19. Source material: PBMCs or T cells enriched from blood (not recorded which). This chain joins TRBV7-8 and TRBJ1-2; D is uncertain. This CDR3 reads CASSLDPGEGYTF. In DNA, the CDR3 is TGTGCCAGCAGCTTAGATCCGGGAGAGGGCTACACCTTC.